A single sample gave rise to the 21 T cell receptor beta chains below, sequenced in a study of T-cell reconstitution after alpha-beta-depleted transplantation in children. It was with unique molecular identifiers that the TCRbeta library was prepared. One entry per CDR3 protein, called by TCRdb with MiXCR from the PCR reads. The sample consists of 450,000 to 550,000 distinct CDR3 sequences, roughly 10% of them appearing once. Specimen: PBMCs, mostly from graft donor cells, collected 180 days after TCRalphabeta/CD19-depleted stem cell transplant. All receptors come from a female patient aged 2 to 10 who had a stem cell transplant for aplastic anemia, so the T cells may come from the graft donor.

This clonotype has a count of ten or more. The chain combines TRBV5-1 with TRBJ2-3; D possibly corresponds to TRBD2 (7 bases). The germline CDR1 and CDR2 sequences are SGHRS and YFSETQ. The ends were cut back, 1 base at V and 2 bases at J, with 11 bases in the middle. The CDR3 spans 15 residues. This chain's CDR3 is CASSLQAGHTDTQYF. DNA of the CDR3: TGCGCCAGCAGCTTGCAAGCGGGACACACAGATACGCAGTATTTT.

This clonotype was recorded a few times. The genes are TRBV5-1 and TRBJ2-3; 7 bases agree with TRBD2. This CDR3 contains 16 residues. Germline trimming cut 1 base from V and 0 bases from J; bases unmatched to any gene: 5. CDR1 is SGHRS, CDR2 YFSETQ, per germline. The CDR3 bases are TGCGCCAGCAGCTTGCTAGCGGAACTTAGCACAGATACGCAGTATTTT. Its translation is CASSLLAELSTDTQYF. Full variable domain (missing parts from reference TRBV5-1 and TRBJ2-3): KAGVTQTPRYLIKTRGQQVTLSCSPISGHRSVSWYQQTPGQGLQFLFEYFSETQRNKGNFPGRFSGRQFSNSRSEMNVSTLELGDSALYLCASSLLAELSTDTQYFGPGTRLTVL.

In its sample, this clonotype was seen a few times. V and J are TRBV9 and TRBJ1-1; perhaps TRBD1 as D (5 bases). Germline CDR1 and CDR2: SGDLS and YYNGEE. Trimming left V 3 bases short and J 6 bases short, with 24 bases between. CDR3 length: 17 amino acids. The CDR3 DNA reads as TGTGCCAGCAGCGGAGAGGGGAATAGCGATTTTCTAGCTGAAGCTTTCTTT. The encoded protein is CASSGEGNSDFLAEAFF.

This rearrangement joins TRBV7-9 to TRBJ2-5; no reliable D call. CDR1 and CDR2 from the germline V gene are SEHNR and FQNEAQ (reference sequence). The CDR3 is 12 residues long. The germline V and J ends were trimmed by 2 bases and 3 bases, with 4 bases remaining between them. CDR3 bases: TGTGCCAGCAGCTTATGGGAAGAGACCCAGTACTTC. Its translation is CASSLWEETQYF. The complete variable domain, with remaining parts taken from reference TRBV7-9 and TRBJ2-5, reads DTGVSQNPRHKITKRGQNVTFRCDPISEHNRLYWYRQTLGQGPEFLTYFQNEAQLEKSRLLSDRFSAERPKGSFSTLEIQRTEQGDSAMYLCASSLWEETQYFGPGTRLLVL.

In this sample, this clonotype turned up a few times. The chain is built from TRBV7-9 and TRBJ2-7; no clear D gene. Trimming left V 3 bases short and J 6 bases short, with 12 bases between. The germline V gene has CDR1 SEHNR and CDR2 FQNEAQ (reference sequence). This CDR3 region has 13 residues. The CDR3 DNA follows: TGTGCCAGCAGCTTCGAAACCTGGACCGAGCAGTACGTC. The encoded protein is CASSFETWTEQYV.

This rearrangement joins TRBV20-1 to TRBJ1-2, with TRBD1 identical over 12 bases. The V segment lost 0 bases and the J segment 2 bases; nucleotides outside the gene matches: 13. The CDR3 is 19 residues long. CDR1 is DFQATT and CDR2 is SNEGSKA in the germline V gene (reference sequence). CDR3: CSARDPPGTGGFGNYGYTF. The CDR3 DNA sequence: TGCAGTGCTAGAGACCCGCCCGGGACAGGGGGCTTCGGGAACTATGGCTACACCTTC.

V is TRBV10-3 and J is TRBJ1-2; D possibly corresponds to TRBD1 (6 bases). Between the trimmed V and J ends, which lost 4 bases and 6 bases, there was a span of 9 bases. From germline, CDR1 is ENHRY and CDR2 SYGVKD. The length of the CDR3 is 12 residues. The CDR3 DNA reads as TGTGCCATCAGTGTATGGACAGATGGCTACACCTTC. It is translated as CAISVWTDGYTF.

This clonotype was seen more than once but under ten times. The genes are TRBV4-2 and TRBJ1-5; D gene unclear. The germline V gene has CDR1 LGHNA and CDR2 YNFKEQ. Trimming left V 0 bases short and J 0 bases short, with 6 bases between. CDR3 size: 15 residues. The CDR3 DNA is TGTGCCAGCAGCCAAGATGGGGATAGCAATCAGCCCCAGCATTTT. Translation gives CASSQDGDSNQPQHF.

CDR3 in DNA: TGCGCCAGCAGCCAACGCGCGGGAGGTGGGACCGGGGAGCTGTTTTTT. Its translation is CASSQRAGGGTGELFF. The chain recombines TRBV4-1 with TRBJ2-2, with TRBD2 matching over 8 bases. V shed 2 bases, J shed 5 bases, and the junction held 7 bases outside the gene matches. The germline V gene has CDR1 MGHRA and CDR2 YSYEKL. The CDR3 is 16 amino acids.

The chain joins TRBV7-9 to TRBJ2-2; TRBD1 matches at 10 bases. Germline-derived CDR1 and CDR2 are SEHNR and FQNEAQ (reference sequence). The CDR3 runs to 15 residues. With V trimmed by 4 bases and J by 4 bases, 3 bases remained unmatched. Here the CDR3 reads CASSSGQGSTGELFF. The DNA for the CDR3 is TGTGCCAGCAGCTCGGGACAGGGGAGCACCGGGGAGCTGTTTTTT.

The CDR3 DNA is TGTGCCACCAGTGCCCTGGTCGGCGGCCAGGGTACGCAGTATTTT. This encodes CATSALVGGQGTQYF. V gene TRBV24-1 combines with J gene TRBJ2-3, with TRBD1 as a possible D gene (5 bases). Germline V gene data show CDR1 as KGHDR and CDR2 as SFDVKD. Trimming stripped 5 bases from V and 8 bases from J, with 19 bases between. This CDR3 region has 15 residues.

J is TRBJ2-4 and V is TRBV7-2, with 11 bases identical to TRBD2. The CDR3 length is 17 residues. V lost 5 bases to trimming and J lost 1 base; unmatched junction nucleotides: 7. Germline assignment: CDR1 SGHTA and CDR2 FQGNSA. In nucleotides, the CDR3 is TGTGCCAGCAGCCTGATTAGACTAGCGGGGGCCAAAAACATTCAGTACTTC. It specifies CASSLIRLAGAKNIQYF.

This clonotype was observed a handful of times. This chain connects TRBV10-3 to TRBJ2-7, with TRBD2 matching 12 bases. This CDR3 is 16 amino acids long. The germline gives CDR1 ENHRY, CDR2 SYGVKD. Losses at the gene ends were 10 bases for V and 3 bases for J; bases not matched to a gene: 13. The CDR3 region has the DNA TGTGCCACCTCCGGGGCTAGCGGGAGGGATGTCTACGAGCAGTACTTC. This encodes CATSGASGRDVYEQYF.

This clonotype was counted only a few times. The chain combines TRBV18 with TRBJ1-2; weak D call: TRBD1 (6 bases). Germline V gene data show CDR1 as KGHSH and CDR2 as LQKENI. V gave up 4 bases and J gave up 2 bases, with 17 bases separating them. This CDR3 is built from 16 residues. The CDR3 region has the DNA TGTGCCAGCTCACTGGCAACTCGACAGGCGAACTATGGCTACACCTTC. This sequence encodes CASSLATRQANYGYTF. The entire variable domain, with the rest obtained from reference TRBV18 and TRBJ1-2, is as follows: NAGVMQNPRHLVRRRGQEARLRCSPMKGHSHVYWYRQLPEEGLKFMVYLQKENIIDESGMPKERFSAEFPKEGPSILRIQQVVRGDSAAYFCASSLATRQANYGYTFGSGTRLTVV.

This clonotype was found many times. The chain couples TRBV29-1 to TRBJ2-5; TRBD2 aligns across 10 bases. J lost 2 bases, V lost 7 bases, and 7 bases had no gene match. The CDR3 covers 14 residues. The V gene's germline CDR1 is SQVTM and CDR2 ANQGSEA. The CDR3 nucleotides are TGCAGCGCGAGGGCTAGCGGGAGTCAAGAGACCCAGTACTTC. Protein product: CSARASGSQETQYF.

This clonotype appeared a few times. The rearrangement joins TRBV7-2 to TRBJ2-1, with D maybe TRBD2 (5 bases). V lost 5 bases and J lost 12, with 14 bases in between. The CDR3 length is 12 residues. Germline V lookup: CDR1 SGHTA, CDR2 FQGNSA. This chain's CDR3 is CASSRREGGQFF. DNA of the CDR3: TGTGCCAGCAGCCGACGGGAAGGTGGGCAGTTCTTC. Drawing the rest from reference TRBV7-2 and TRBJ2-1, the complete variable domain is GAGVSQSPSNKVTEKGKDVELRCDPISGHTALYWYRQSLGQGLEFLIYFQGNSAPDKSGLPSDRFSAERTGGSVSTLTIQRTQQEDSAVYLCASSRREGGQFFGPGTRLTVL.

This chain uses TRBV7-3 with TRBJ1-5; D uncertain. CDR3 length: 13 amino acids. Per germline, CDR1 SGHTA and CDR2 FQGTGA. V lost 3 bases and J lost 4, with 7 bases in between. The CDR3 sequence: CASSFLPNQPQHF. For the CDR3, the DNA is TGTGCCAGCAGCTTTTTACCAAATCAGCCCCAGCATTTT.

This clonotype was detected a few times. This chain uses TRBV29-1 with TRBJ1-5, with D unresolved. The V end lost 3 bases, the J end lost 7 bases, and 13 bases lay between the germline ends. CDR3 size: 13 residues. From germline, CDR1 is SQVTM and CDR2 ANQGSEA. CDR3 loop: CSVETGPQQPQHF. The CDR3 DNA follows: TGCAGCGTTGAGACGGGTCCCCAACAGCCCCAGCATTTT. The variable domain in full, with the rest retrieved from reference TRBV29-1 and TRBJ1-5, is SAVISQKPSRDICQRGTSLTIQCQVDSQVTMMFWYRQQPGQSLTLIATANQGSEATYESGFVIDKFPISRPNLTFSTLTVSNMSPEDSSIYLCSVETGPQQPQHFGDGTRLSIL.

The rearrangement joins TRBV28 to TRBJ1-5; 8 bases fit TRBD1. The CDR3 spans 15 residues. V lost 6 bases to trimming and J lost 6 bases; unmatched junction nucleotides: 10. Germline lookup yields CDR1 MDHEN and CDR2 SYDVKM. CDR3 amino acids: CASSSGQVGGQPQHF. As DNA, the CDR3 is TGTGCCAGCAGCTCGGGACAGGTGGGCGGTCAGCCCCAGCATTTT. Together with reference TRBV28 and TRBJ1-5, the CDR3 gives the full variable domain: DVKVTQSSRYLVKRTGEKVFLECVQDMDHENMFWYRQDPGLGLRLIYFSYDVKMKEKGDIPEGYSVSREKKERFSLILESASTNQTSMYLCASSSGQVGGQPQHFGDGTRLSIL.

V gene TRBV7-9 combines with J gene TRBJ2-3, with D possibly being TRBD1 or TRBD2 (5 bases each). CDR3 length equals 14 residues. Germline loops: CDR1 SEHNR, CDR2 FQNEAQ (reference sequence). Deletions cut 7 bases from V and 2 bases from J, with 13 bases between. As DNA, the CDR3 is TGTGCCAGCATACGGGACCGCATCACAGATACGCAGTATTTT. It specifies CASIRDRITDTQYF.

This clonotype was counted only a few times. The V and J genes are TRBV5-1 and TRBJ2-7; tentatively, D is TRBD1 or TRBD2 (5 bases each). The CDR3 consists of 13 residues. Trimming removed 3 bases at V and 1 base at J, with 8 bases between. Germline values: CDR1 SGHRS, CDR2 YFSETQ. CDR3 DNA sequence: TGCGCCAGCAGCTGGGGACGGTCCTACGAGCAGTACTTC. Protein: CASSWGRSYEQYF.